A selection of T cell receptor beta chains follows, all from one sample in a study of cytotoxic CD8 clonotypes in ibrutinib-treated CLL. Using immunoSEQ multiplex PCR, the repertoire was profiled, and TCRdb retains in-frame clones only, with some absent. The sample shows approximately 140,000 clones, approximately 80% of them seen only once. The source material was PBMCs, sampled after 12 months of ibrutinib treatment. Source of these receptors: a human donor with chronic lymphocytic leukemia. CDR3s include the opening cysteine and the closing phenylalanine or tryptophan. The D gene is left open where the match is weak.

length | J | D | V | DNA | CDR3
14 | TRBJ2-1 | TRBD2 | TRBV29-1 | TGCAGCGTCGCGCGCCCGGGACTAGACAATGAGCAGTTCTTC | CSVARPGLDNEQFF
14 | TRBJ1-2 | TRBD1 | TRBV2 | TGTGCCAGCCGCTACAGGGGAGGCTACTATGGCTACACCTTC | CASRYRGGYYGYTF
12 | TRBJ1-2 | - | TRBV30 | TGTGCCTGGGGACAGTTCGATTATGGCTACACCTTC | CAWGQFDYGYTF
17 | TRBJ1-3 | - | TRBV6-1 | TGTGCCAGCAGTGAAGCTTCGGTGTTCTTCTCTGGAAACACCATATATTTT | CASSEASVFFSGNTIYF
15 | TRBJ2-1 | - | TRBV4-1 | TGCGCCAGCAGCCAAGCCCCTTTCTCCTACAATGAGCAGTTCTTC | CASSQAPFSYNEQFF
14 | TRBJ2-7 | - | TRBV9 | TGTGCCAGCAGCGCGCGGGACAAGAGTTACGAGCAGTACTTC | CASSARDKSYEQYF
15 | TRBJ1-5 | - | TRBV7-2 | TGTGCCAGCAGCTTAGAGTTGGGAAACAATCAGCCCCAGCATTTT | CASSLELGNNQPQHF
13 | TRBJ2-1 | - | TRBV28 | TGTGCCAGCAGCGAACCTGGGGGCAATGAGCAGTTCTTC | CASSEPGGNEQFF
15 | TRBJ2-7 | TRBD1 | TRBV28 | TGTGCCAGCAGCTCCGCCGGGACAGGGGTCTACGAGCAGTACTTC | CASSSAGTGVYEQYF
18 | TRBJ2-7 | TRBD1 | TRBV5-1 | TGCGCCAGCAGCTTTGAAGGGACAGGGGGTTCTGGGCGCTACGAGCAGTACTTC | CASSFEGTGGSGRYEQYF
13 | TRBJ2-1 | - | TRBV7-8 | TGTGCCAGCAGCCCGGACAGCTACAATGAGCAGTTCTTC | CASSPDSYNEQFF
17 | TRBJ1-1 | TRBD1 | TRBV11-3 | TGTGCCAGCACCTTAAGAGACTGGACAGGGATGAACACTGAAGCTTTCTTT | CASTLRDWTGMNTEAFF
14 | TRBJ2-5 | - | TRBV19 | TGTGCCAGTAGTCCACCGCGCGGACAAGAGACCCAGTACTTC | CASSPPRGQETQYF
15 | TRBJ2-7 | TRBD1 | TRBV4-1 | TGCGCCAGCAGCCCGGCGGGACAGGGCTCCTACGAGCAGTACTTC | CASSPAGQGSYEQYF
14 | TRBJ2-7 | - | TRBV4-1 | TGCGCCAGCAGCCAAAATCCCATCCGGGACGAGCAGTACTTC | CASSQNPIRDEQYF
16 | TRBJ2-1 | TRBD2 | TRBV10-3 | TGTGCCATCAGTGAGTTATTCAGCGGGGGGGCTTATGAGCAGTTCTTC | CAISELFSGGAYEQFF
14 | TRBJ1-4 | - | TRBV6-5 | TGTGCCAGCAGCCCAACCCAGGTGGTAGAAAAACTGTTTTTT | CASSPTQVVEKLFF
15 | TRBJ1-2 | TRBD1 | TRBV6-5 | TGTGCCAGCAGGCCGGGACAGAGGACTAACTATGGCTACACCTTC | CASRPGQRTNYGYTF
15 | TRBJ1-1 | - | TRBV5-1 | TGCGCCAGCAGCTTGGATTTCCCGGAGAACACTGAAGCTTTCTTT | CASSLDFPENTEAFF
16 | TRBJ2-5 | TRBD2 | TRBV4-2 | TGTGCCAGCAGCCACAGTTTAGCGGGGGGCTCATTAACCCAGTACTTC | CASSHSLAGGSLTQYF
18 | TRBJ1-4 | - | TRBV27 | TGTGCCAGCAGTTTAACCCCTCTTATTCCAGGGTCTAATGAAAAACTGTTTTTT | CASSLTPLIPGSNEKLFF
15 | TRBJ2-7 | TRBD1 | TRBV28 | TGTGCCAGCAGCCTGACAGGGGTCGGCTCCTACGAGCAGTACTTC | CASSLTGVGSYEQYF
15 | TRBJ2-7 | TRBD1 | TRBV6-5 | TGTGCCACCAGACAGGGGGCAGGAAGTTCCTACGAGCAGTACTTC | CATRQGAGSSYEQYF
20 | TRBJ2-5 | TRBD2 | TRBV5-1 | TGCGCCAGCAGCTTGGCCCTTTTAGCGTTGACTAGCGGGGGTATGGAGACCCAGTACTTC | CASSLALLALTSGGMETQYF
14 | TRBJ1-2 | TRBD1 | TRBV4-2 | TGTGCCAGCAGCCCCGGACAGGGGAACTATGGCTACACCTTC | CASSPGQGNYGYTF
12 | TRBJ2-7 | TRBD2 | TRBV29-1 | TGCAGCGTTGGGTGGACTAGCTACGAGCAGTACTTC | CSVGWTSYEQYF